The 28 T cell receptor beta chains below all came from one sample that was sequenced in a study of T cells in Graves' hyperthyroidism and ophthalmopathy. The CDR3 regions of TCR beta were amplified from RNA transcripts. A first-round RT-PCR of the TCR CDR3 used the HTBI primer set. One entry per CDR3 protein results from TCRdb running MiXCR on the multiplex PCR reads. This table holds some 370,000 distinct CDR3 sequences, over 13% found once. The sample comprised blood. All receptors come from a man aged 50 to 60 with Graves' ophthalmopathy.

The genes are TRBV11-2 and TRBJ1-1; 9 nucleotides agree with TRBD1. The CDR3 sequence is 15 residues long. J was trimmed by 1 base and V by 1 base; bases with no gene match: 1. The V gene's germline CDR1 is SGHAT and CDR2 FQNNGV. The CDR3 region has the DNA TGTGCCAGCAGCTTAGTGGGACAGGGGAACACTGAAGCTTTCTTT. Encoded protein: CASSLVGQGNTEAFF. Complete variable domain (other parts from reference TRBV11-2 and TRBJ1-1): EAGVAQSPRYKIIEKRQSVAFWCNPISGHATLYWYQQILGQGPKLLIQFQNNGVVDDSQLPKDRFSAERLKGVDSTLKIQPAKLEDSAVYLCASSLVGQGNTEAFFGQGTRLTVV.

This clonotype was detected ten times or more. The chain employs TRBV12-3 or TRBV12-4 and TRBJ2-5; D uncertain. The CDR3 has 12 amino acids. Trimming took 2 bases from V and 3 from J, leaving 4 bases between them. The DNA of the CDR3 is TGTGCCAGCAGTTTAAGGGAAGAGACCCAGTACTTC. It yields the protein CASSLREETQYF.

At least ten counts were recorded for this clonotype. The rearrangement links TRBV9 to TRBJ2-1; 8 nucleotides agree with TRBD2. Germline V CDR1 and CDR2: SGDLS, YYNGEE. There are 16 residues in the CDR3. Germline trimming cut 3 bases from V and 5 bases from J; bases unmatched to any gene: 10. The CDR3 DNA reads TGTGCCAGCAGCGCCTCCGGACTAGCAAATAACAATGAGCAGTTCTTC. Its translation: CASSASGLANNNEQFF.

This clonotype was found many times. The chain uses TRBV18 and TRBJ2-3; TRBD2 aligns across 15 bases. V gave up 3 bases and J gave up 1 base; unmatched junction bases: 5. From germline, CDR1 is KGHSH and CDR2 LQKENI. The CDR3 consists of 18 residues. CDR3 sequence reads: CASSPGLAGGGGTDTQYF. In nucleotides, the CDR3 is TGTGCCAGCTCACCGGGACTAGCGGGAGGAGGAGGCACAGATACGCAGTATTTT.

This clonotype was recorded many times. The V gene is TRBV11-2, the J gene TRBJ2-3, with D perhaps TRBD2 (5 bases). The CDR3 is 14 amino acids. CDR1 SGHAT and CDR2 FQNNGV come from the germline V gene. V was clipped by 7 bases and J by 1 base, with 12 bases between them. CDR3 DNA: TGTGCCAGCACCCTCCCCGGGGGCACAGATACGCAGTATTTT. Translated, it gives CASTLPGGTDTQYF.

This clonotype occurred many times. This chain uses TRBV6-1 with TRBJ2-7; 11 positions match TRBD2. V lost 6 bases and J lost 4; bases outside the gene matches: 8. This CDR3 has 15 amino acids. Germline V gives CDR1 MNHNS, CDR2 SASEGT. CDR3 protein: CASRDTSGSRYEQYF. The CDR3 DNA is TGTGCCAGCAGGGATACTAGCGGGAGTAGGTACGAGCAGTACTTC.

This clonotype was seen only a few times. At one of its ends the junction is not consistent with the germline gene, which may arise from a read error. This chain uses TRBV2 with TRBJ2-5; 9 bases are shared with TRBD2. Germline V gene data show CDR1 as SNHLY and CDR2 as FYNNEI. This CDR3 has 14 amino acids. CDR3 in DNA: TGTGCCATCAGTGGTCTAGCGGGACGAGAGACCCAGTACTTC. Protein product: CAISGLAGRETQYF.

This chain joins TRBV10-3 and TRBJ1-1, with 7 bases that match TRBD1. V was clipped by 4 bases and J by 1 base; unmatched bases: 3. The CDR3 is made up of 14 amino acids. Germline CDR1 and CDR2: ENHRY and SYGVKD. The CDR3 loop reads CAISAGTANTEAFF. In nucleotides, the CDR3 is TGTGCCATCAGTGCGGGGACAGCGAACACTGAAGCTTTCTTT.

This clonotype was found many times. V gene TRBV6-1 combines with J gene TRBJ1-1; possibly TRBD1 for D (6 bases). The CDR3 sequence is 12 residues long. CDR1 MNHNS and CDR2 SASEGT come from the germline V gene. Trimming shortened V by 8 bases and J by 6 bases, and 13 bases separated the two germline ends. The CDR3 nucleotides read TGTGCCAGCTTGGGGGGGGGCGCTGAAGCTTTCTTT. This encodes CASLGGGAEAFF.

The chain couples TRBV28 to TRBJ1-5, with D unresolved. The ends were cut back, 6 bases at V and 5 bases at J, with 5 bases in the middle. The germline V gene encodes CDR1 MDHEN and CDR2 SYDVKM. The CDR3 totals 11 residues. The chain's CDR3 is CASSEYQPQHF. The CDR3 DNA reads TGTGCCAGCAGCGAATATCAGCCCCAGCATTTT.

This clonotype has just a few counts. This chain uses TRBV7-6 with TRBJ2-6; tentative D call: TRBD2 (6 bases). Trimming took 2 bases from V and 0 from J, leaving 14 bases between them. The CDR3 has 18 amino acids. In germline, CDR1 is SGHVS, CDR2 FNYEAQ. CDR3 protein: CASSLWRVGGSGANVLTF. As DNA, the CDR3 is TGTGCCAGCAGCTTATGGAGGGTTGGGGGCTCTGGGGCCAACGTCCTGACTTTC. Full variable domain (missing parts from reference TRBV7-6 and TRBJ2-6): GAGVSQSPRYKVTKRGQDVALRCDPISGHVSLYWYRQALGQGPEFLTYFNYEAQQDKSGLPNDRFSAERPEGSISTLTIQRTEQRDSAMYRCASSLWRVGGSGANVLTFGAGSRLTVL.

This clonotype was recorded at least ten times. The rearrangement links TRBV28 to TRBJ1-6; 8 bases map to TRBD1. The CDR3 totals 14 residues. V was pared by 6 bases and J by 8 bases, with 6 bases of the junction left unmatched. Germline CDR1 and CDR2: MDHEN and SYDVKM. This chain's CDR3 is CASRRTGNHSPLHF. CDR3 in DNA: TGTGCCAGCAGACGGACAGGGAATCATTCACCCCTCCACTTT.

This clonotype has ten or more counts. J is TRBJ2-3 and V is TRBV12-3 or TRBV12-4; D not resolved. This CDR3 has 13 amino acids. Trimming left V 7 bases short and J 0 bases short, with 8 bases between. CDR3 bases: TGTGCCAGCACCCCTGATAGCACAGATACGCAGTATTTT. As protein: CASTPDSTDTQYF.

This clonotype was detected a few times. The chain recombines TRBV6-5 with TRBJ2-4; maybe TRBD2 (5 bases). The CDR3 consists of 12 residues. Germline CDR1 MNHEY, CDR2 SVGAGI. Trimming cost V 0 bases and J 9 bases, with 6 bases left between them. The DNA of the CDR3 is TGTGCCAGCAGTTACTCGAGCGGCATTCAGTACTTC. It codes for CASSYSSGIQYF.

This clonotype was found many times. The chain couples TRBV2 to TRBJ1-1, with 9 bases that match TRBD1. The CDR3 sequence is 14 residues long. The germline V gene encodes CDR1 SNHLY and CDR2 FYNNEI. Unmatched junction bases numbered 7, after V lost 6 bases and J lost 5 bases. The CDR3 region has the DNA TGTGCCAGCAGGTCCTCCGGGACAGGGACTGAAGCTTTCTTT. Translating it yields CASRSSGTGTEAFF.

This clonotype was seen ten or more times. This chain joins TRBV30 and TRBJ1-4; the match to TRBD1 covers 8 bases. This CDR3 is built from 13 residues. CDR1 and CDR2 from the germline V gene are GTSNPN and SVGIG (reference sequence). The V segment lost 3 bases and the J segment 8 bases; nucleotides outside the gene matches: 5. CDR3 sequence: CAWSNRGREKLFF. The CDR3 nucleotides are TGTGCCTGGAGCAACAGGGGGAGAGAAAAACTGTTTTTT.

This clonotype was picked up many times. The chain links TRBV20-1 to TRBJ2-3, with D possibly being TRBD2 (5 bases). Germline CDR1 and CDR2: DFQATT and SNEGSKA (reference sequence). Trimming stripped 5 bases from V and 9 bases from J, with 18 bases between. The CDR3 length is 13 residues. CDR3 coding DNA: TGCAGTGCTTCCCTCATTCTCGGGAAGACGCAGTATTTT. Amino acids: CSASLILGKTQYF.

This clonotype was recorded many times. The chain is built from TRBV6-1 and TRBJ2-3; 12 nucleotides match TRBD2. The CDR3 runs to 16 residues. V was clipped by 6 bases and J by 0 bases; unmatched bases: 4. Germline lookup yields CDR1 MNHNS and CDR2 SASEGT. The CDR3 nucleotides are TGTGCCAGCAGGGATGGACTAGCGGGGAGCACAGATACGCAGTATTTT. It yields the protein CASRDGLAGSTDTQYF.

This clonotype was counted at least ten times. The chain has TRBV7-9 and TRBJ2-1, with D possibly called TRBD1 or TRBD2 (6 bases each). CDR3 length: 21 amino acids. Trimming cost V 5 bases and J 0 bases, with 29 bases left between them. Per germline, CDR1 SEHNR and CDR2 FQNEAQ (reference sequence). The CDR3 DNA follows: TGTGCCAGCAGCACAACTCACAGGGAGGAGAGCGGACTAAACTCCTACAATGAGCAGTTCTTC. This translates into CASSTTHREESGLNSYNEQFF.

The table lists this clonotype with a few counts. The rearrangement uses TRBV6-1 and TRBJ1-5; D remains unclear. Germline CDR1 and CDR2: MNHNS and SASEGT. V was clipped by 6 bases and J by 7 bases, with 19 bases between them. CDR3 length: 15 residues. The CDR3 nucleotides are TGTGCCAGCAGCCGGGAGGCCGGGTCGGGCCAGCCCCAGCATTTT. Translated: CASSREAGSGQPQHF.

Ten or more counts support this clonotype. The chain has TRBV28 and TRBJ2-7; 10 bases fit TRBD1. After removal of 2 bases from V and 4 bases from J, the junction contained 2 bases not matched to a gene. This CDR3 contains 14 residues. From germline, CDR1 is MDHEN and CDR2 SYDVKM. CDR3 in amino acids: CASSLVGQGYEQYF. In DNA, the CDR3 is TGTGCCAGCAGTTTAGTGGGACAGGGGTACGAGCAGTACTTC.

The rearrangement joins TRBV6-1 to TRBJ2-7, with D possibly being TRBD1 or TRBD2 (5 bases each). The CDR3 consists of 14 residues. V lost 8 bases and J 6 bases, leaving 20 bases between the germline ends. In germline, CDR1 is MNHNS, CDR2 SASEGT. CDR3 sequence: CASQGRDGMGEQYF. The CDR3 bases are TGTGCCAGCCAGGGCAGGGACGGGATGGGCGAGCAGTACTTC.

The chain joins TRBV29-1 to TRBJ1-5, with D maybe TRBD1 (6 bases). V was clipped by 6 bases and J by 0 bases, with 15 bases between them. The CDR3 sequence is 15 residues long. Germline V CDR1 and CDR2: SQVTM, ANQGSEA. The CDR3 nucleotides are TGCAGCGTAGCGACAGGTGGAAATAGCAATCAGCCCCAGCATTTT. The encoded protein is CSVATGGNSNQPQHF. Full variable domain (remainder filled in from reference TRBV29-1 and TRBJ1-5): SAVISQKPSRDICQRGTSLTIQCQVDSQVTMMFWYRQQPGQSLTLIATANQGSEATYESGFVIDKFPISRPNLTFSTLTVSNMSPEDSSIYLCSVATGGNSNQPQHFGDGTRLSIL.

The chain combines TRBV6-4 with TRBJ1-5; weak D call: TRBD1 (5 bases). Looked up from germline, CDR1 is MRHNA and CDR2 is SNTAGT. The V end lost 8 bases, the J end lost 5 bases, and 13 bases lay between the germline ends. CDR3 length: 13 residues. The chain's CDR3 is CASARDRDQPQHF. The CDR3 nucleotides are TGTGCCAGCGCAAGGGACCGTGATCAGCCCCAGCATTTT.

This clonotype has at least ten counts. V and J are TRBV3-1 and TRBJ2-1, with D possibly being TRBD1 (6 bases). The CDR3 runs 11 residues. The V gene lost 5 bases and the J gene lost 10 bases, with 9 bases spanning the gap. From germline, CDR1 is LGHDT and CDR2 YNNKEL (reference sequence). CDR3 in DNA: TGTGCCAGCAGCGAGCAGGGGGAGCAGTTCTTC. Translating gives CASSEQGEQFF.

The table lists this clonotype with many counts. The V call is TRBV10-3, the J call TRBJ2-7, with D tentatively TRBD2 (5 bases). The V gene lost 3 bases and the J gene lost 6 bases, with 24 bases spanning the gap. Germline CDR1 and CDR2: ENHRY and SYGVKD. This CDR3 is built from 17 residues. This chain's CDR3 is CAISELGQITVFSEQYF. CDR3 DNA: TGTGCCATCAGTGAACTAGGGCAAATCACTGTCTTTTCCGAGCAGTACTTC.

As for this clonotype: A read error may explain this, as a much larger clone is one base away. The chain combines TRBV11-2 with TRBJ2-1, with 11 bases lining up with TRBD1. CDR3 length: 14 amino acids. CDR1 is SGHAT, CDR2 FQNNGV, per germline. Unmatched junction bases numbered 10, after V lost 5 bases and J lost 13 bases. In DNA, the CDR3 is TGTGCCAGCAGCCTGGACAGGGGGCTTGGGGCCCAGTTCTTC. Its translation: CASSLDRGLGAQFF.

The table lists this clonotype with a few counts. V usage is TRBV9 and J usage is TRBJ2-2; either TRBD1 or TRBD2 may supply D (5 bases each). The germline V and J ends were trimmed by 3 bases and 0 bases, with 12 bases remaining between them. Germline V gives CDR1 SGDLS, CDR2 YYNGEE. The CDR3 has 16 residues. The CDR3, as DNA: TGTGCCAGCAGCGCCGGGACGGGCTCGAACACCGGGGAGCTGTTTTTT. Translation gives CASSAGTGSNTGELFF.